Following are 12 T cell receptor beta chains from one sample sequenced in a study of control samples from healthy donors and cancer patients. Some clones are missing from TCRdb's copy, which holds only in-frame ones; the method was immunoSEQ multiplex PCR. The data contain some 120,000 clones, about 95% of them singletons. Sequenced material: blood. These receptors all come from a man under 40 in good health.

This chain links TRBV7-9 with TRBJ1-2; TRBD1 matches 10 bases. V lost 4 bases to trimming and J lost 4 bases; unmatched junction nucleotides: 9. The CDR3 is 16 residues long. Germline CDR1 is SEHNR and CDR2 is FQNEAQ (reference sequence). The CDR3 DNA reads as TGTGCCAGCAGCTCCGTGACAGGGGGCATTGGCTATGGCTACACCTTC. It codes for CASSSVTGGIGYGYTF.

The genes are TRBV27 and TRBJ1-5; D remains ambiguous. This CDR3 comprises 13 residues. Germline lookup yields CDR1 MNHEY and CDR2 SMNVEV (reference sequence). The ends were cut back, 6 bases at V and 6 bases at J, with 12 bases in the middle. This chain's CDR3 is CASSPFVLQPQHF. CDR3 sequence (DNA): TGTGCCAGCAGCCCATTCGTGCTTCAGCCCCAGCATTTT.

The V gene is TRBV7-9, the J gene TRBJ2-1; maybe TRBD2 (6 bases). This CDR3 is 14 amino acids long. V was clipped by 5 bases and J by 4 bases, with 12 bases between them. Per germline, CDR1 SEHNR and CDR2 FQNEAQ (reference sequence). As DNA, the CDR3 is TGTGCCAGCAGCCCTGGGACTCCTTACAATGAGCAGTTCTTC. Its protein product is CASSPGTPYNEQFF.

The rearrangement uses TRBV6-2 or TRBV6-3 and TRBJ1-4, with D maybe TRBD1 (5 bases). The germline V and J ends were trimmed by 2 bases and 8 bases, with 12 bases remaining between them. CDR3 length: 14 amino acids. Germline V CDR1 and CDR2: MNHEY, SVGEGT. CDR3 DNA sequence: TGTGCCAGCAGTTACACCCTGGGGGACGAAAAACTGTTTTTT. This translates into CASSYTLGDEKLFF.

This clone was recorded only once. This rearrangement joins TRBV9 to TRBJ2-3, with D perhaps matching TRBD1 or TRBD2 (7 bases each). Germline V gene lookup returns CDR1 SGDLS and CDR2 YYNGEE. Trimming pared 3 bases from V and 6 bases from J, leaving 14 bases between. The CDR3 length is 14 residues. CDR3 nucleotide sequence: TGTGCCAGCAGCGCTGACAGGGAGGGGGATACGCAGTATTTT. It translates to CASSADREGDTQYF.

V usage is TRBV19 and J usage is TRBJ2-3; D remains ambiguous. Germline loops: CDR1 LNHDA, CDR2 SQIVND (reference sequence). V was pared by 4 bases and J by 2 bases, with 10 bases between. The CDR3 covers 14 residues. CDR3 DNA: TGTGCCAGTAGTAAGCTACGGATCACAGATACGCAGTATTTT. The encoded protein is CASSKLRITDTQYF.

The rearrangement uses TRBV30 and TRBJ2-7; D gene ambiguous. The CDR3 loop spans 12 amino acids. The V and J ends lost 0 bases and 6 bases respectively, with 9 bases between them. CDR1 is GTSNPN, CDR2 SVGIG, per germline (reference sequence). The CDR3 loop reads CAWSVWGGEQYF. For the CDR3, the DNA is TGTGCCTGGAGTGTATGGGGTGGCGAGCAGTACTTC.

This chain uses TRBV2 with TRBJ1-2; possibly TRBD1 for D (5 bases). The CDR3 consists of 13 residues. Germline V gene sequence: CDR1 SNHLY, CDR2 FYNNEI. V dropped 6 bases and J dropped 4 bases, with 12 bases sitting between them. The CDR3 is CASREGLSYGYTF. Written as DNA, the CDR3 is TGTGCCAGCAGGGAGGGACTGAGCTATGGCTACACCTTC.

The chain links TRBV11-2 to TRBJ2-7; D not certain. V was clipped by 3 bases and J by 2 bases, with 8 bases between them. Looked up from germline, CDR1 is SGHAT and CDR2 is FQNNGV. The CDR3 sequence is 13 residues long. The CDR3 coding sequence is TGTGCCAGCAGCTTTGGTACAGCCTACGAGCAGTACTTC. It encodes CASSFGTAYEQYF.

The CDR3 coding sequence is TGCGCCAGCAGCTTGGCCCTTTTGGGAGATACGCAGTATTTT. Translated, it gives CASSLALLGDTQYF. The genes are TRBV5-1 and TRBJ2-3; D uncertain. This CDR3 spans 14 amino acids. Between the trimmed V and J ends, which lost 0 bases and 5 bases, there was a span of 10 bases. Germline CDR1 is SGHRS and CDR2 is YFSETQ.

The rearrangement uses TRBV4-1 and TRBJ1-5; 9 bases are a match to TRBD1. Trimming cost V 8 bases and J 4 bases; bases outside gene matches: 6. The CDR3 totals 14 residues. The germline CDR1 and CDR2 sequences are MGHRA and YSYEKL. This chain's CDR3 is CASGDRAKNQPQHF. Here the CDR3 DNA reads TGCGCCAGCGGGGACAGGGCTAAAAATCAGCCCCAGCATTTT.

V is TRBV7-9 and J is TRBJ1-1; no definite D call. The CDR3 loop spans 11 amino acids. Trimming cost V 5 bases and J 7 bases, with 8 bases left between them. Per germline, CDR1 SEHNR and CDR2 FQNEAQ (reference sequence). Here the CDR3 reads CASSPSGEAFF. DNA for the CDR3: TGTGCCAGCAGCCCTAGTGGTGAAGCTTTCTTT.